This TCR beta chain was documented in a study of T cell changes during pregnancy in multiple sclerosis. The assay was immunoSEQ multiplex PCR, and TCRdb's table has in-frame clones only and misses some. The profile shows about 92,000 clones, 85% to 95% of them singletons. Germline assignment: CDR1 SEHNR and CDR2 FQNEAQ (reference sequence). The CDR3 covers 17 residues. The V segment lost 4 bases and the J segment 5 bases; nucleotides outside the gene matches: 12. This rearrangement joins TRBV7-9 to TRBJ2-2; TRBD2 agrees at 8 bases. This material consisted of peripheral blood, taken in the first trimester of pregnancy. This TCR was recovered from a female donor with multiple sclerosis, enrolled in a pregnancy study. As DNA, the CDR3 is TGTGCCAGCAGCTCCCGAAGGACTAGCCGGCGGACCGGGGAGCTGTTTTTT. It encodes CASSSRRTSRRTGELFF.